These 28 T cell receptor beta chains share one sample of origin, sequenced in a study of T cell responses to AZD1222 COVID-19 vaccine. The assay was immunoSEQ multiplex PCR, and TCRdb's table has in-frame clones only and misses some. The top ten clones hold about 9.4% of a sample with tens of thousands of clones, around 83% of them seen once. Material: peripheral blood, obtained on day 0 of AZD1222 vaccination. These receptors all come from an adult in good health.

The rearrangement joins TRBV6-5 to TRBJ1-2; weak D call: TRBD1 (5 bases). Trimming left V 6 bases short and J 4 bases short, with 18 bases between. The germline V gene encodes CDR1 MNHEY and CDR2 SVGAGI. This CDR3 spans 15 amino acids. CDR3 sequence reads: CASSPLRAGGYGYTF. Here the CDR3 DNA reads TGTGCCAGCAGCCCCCTGAGGGCCGGGGGCTATGGCTACACCTTC.

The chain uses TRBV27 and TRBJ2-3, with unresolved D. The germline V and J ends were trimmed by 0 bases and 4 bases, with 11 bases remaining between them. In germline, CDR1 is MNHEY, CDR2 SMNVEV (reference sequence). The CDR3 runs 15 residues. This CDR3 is CASSLSILTPDTQYF. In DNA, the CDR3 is TGTGCCAGCAGTTTATCGATTCTTACCCCAGATACGCAGTATTTT.

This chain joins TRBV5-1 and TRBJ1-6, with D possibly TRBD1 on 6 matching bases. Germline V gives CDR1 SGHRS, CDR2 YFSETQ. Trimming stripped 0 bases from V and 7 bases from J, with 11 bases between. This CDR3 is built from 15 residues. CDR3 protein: CASSLGGARNSPLHF. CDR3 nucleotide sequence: TGCGCCAGCAGCTTGGGGGGGGCGCGGAATTCACCCCTCCACTTT.

The CDR3 sequence: CASTWTPNTEAFF. The CDR3 region has the DNA TGTGCCAGCACCTGGACCCCGAACACTGAAGCTTTCTTT. V and J are TRBV7-9 and TRBJ1-1; D gene ambiguous. The V end was cut by 7 bases, the J end by 1 base, with 10 bases between. Germline V CDR1 and CDR2: SEHNR, FQNEAQ (reference sequence). The CDR3 sequence is 13 residues long.

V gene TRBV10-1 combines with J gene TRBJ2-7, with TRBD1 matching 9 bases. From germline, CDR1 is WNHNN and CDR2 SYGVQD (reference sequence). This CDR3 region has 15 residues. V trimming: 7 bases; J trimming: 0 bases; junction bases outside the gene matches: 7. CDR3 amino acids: CASNHRDRASYEQYF. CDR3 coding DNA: TGCGCCAGCAACCACCGGGACAGGGCCTCCTACGAGCAGTACTTC.

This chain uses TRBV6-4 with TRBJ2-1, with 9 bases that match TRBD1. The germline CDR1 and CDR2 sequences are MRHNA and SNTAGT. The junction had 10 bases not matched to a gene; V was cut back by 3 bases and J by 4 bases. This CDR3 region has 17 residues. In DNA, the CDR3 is TGTGCCAGCAGTGAGCGACTCCCGGGACAGGGTTACAATGAGCAGTTCTTC. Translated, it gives CASSERLPGQGYNEQFF.

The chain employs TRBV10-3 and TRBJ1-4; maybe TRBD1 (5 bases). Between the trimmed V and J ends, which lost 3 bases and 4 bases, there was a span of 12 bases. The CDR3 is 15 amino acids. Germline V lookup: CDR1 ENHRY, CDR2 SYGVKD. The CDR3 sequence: CAISETQGYNEKLFF. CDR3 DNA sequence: TGTGCCATCAGTGAAACTCAGGGTTATAATGAAAAACTGTTTTTT.

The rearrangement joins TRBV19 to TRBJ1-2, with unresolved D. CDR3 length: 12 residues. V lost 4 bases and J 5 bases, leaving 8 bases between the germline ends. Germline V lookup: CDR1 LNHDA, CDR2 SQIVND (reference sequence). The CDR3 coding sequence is TGTGCCAGTAGTAAGGAGGGTTATGGCTACACCTTC. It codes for CASSKEGYGYTF.

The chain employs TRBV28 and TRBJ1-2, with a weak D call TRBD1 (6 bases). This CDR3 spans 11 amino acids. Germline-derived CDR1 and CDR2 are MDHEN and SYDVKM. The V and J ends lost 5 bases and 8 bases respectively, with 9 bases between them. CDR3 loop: CASSTGLGYTF. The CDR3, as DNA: TGTGCCAGCAGTACAGGGTTGGGCTACACCTTC.

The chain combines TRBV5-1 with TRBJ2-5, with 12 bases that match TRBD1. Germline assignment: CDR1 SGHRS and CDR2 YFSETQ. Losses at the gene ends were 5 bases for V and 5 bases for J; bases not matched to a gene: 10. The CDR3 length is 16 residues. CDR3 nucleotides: TGCGCCAGCAGTAGCGGGACAGGGGGCGCCGGGGAGACCCAGTACTTC. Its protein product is CASSSGTGGAGETQYF.

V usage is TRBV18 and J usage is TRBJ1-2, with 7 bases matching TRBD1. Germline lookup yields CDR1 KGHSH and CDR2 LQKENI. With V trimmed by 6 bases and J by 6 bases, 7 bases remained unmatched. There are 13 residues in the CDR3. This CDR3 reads CASSSRQGHGYTF. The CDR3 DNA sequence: TGTGCCAGCTCTTCTAGACAGGGCCATGGCTACACCTTC.

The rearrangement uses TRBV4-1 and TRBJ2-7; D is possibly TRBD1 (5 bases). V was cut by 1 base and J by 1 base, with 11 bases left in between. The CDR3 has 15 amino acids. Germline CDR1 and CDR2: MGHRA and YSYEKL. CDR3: CASSQVSGNSYEQYF. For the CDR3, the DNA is TGCGCCAGCAGCCAAGTGTCAGGGAATTCCTACGAGCAGTACTTC.

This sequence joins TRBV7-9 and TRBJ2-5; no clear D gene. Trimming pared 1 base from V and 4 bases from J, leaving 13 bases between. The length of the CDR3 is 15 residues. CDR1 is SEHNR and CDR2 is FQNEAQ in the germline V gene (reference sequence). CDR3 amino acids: CASSLGFGVRETQYF. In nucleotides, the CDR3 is TGTGCCAGCAGCTTAGGATTTGGGGTTCGAGAGACCCAGTACTTC.

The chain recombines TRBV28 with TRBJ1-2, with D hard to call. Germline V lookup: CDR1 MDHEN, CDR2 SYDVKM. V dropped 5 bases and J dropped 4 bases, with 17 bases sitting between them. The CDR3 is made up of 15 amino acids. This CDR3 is CASSRNSGKTYGYTF. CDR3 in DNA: TGTGCCAGCAGTCGTAACAGCGGGAAGACCTATGGCTACACCTTC.

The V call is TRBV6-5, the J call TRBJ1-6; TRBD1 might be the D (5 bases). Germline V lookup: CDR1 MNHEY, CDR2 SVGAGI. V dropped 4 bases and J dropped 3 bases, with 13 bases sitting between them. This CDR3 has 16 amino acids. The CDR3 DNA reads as TGTGCCAGCAGTTTGGGGACGGTCAACTATAATTCACCCCTCCACTTT. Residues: CASSLGTVNYNSPLHF.

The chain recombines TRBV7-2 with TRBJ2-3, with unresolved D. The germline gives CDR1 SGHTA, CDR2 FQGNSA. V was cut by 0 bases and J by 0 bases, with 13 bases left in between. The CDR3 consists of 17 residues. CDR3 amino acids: CASSLAPVGVSTDTQYF. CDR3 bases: TGTGCCAGCAGCTTAGCCCCCGTCGGAGTTAGCACAGATACGCAGTATTTT.

The CDR3 nucleotides are TGCGCCAGCAGCTTTGCAGGGGCTAACTATGGAAACACCATATATTTT. This codes for CASSFAGANYGNTIYF. The chain is built from TRBV5-1 and TRBJ1-3; D is possibly TRBD1 (6 bases). CDR1 SGHRS and CDR2 YFSETQ come from the germline V gene. V was shortened by 2 bases and J by 3 bases, with 15 bases between the two germline ends. The CDR3 is made up of 16 amino acids.

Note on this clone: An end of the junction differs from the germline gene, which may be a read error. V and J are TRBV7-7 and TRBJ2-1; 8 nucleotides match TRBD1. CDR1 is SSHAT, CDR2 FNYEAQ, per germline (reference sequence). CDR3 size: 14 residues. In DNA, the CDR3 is TGTGCTAGCAGCTTAGCCGCGACAGGGGTTGAGCAGTTCTTC. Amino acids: CASSLAATGVEQFF.

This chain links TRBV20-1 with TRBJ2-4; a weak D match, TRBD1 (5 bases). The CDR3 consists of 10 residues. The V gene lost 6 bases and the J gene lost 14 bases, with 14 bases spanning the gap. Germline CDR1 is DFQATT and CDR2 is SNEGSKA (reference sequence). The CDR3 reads CSAGQRRKYF. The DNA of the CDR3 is TGCAGTGCGGGGCAGAGACGCAAGTACTTC.

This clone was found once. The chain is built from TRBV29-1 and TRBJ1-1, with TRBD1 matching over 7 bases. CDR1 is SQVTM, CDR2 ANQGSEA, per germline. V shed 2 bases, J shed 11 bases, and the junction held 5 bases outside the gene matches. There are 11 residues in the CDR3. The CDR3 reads CSVELDRKAFF. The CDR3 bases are TGCAGCGTTGAATTGGACAGGAAGGCTTTCTTT.

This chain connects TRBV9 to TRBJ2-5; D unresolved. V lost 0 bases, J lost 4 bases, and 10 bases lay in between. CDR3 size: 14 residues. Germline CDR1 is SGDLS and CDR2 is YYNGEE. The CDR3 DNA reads TGTGCCAGCAGCGTAGGGCGGCGCGTAGAGACCCAGTACTTC. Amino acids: CASSVGRRVETQYF. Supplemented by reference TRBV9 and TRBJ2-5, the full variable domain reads DSGVTQTPKHLITATGQRVTLRCSPRSGDLSVYWYQQSLDQGLQFLIQYYNGEERAKGNILERFSAQQFPDLHSELNLSSLELGDSALYFCASSVGRRVETQYFGPGTRLLVL.

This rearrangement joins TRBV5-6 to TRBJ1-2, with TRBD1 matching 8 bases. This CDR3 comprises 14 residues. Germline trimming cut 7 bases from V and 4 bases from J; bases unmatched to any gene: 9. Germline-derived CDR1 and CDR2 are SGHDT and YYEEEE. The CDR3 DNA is TGTGCCAGCTGCCCGAAGGACAGGGTCTATGGCTACACCTTC. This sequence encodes CASCPKDRVYGYTF. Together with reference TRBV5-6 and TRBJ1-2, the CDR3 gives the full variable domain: DAGVTQSPTHLIKTRGQQVTLRCSPKSGHDTVSWYQQALGQGPQFIFQYYEEEERQRGNFPDRFSGHQFPNYSSELNVNALLLGDSALYLCASCPKDRVYGYTFGSGTRLTVV.

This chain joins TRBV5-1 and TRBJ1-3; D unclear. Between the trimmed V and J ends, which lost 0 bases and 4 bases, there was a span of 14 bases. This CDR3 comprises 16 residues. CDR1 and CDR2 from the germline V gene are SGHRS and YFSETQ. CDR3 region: CASSLAGPRLGNTIYF. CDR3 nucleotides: TGCGCCAGCAGCTTGGCCGGACCGAGGCTAGGAAACACCATATATTTT.

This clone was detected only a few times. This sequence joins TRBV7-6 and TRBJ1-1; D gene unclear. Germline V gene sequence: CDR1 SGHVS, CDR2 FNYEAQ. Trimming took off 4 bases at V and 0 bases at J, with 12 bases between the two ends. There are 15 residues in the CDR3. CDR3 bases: TGTGCCAGCAGCTCGAGGGCGCAGTTGAACACTGAAGCTTTCTTT. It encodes CASSSRAQLNTEAFF.

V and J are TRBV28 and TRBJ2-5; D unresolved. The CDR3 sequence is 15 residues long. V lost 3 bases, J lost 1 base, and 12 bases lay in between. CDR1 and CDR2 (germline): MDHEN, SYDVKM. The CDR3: CASSLFAATQETQYF. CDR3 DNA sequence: TGTGCCAGCAGTTTGTTCGCAGCCACCCAAGAGACCCAGTACTTC.

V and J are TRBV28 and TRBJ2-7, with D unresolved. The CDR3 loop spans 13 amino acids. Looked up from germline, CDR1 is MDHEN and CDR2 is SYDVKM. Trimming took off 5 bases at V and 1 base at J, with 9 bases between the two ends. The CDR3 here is CASSITASYEQYF. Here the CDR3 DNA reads TGTGCCAGCAGTATTACCGCTTCCTACGAGCAGTACTTC. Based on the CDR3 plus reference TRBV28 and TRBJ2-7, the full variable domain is DVKVTQSSRYLVKRTGEKVFLECVQDMDHENMFWYRQDPGLGLRLIYFSYDVKMKEKGDIPEGYSVSREKKERFSLILESASTNQTSMYLCASSITASYEQYFGPGTRLTVT.

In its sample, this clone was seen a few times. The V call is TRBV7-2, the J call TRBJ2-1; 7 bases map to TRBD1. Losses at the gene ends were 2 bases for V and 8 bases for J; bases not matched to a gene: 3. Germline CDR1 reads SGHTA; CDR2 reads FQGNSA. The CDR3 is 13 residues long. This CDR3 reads CASSLNRGDEQFF. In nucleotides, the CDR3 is TGTGCCAGCAGCTTAAACAGGGGTGATGAGCAGTTCTTC. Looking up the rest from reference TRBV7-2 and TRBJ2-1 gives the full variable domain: GAGVSQSPSNKVTEKGKDVELRCDPISGHTALYWYRQSLGQGLEFLIYFQGNSAPDKSGLPSDRFSAERTGGSVSTLTIQRTQQEDSAVYLCASSLNRGDEQFFGPGTRLTVL.

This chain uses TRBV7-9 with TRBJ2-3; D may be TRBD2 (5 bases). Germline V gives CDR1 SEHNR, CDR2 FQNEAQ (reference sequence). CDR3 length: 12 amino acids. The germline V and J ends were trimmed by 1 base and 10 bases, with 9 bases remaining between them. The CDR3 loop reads CASSLGRNPQYF. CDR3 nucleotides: TGTGCCAGCAGCTTAGGGAGGAACCCGCAGTATTTT.